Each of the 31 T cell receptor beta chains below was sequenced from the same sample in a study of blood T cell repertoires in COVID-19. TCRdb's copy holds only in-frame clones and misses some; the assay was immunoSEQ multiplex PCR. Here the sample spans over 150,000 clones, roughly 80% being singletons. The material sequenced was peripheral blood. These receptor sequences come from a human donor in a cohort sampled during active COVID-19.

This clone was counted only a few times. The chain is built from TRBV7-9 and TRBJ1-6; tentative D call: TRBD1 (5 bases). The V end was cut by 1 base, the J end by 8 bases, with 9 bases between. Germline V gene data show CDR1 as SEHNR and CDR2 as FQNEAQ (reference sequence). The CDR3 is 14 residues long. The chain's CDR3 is CASSLGQGYSPLHF. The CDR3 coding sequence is TGTGCCAGCAGCTTAGGGCAGGGCTATTCACCCCTCCACTTT.

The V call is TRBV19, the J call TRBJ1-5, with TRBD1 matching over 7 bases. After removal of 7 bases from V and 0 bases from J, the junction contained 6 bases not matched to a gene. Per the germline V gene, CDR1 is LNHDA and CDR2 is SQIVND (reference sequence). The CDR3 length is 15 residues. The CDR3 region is CASTGTAYSNQPQHF. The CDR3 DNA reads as TGTGCCAGTACCGGGACAGCTTATAGCAATCAGCCCCAGCATTTT.

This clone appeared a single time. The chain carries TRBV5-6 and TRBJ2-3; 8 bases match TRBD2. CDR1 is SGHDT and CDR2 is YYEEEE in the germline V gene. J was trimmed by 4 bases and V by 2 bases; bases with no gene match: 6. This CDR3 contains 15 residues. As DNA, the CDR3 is TGTGCCAGCAGCTTCGGGACGGGGGGGTCAGATACGCAGTATTTT. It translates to CASSFGTGGSDTQYF.

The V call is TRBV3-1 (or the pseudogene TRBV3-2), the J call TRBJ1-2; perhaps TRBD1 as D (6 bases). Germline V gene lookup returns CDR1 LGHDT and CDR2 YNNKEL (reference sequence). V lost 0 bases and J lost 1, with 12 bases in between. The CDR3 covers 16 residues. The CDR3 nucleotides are TGTGCCAGCAGCCAAGATCTCCAGGGGTATAACTATGGCTACACCTTC. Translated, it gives CASSQDLQGYNYGYTF.

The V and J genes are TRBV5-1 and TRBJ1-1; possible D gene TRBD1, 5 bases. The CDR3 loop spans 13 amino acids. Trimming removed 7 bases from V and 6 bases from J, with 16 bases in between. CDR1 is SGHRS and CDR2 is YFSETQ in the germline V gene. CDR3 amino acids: CASGPEGKAEAFF. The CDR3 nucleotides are TGCGCCAGCGGGCCGGAGGGGAAGGCTGAAGCTTTCTTT.

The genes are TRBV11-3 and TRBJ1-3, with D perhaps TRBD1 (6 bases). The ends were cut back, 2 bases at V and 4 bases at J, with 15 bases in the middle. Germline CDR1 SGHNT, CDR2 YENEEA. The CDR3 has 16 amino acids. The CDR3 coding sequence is TGTGCCAGCAGCTTACCCAATACAGGGTTCGGAAACACCATATATTTT. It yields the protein CASSLPNTGFGNTIYF.

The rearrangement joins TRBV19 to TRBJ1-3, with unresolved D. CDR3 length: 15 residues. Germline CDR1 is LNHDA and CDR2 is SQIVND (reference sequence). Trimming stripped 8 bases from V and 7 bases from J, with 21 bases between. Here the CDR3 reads CASGLRGSGLNTIYF. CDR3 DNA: TGTGCCAGTGGCCTCCGAGGTTCTGGGTTGAACACCATATATTTT.

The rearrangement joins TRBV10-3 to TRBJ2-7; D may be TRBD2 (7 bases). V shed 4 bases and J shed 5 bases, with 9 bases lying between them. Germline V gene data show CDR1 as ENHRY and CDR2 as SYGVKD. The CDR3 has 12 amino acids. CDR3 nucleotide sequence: TGTGCCATCAGTGTAGGGGGGGACGAGCAGTACTTC. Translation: CAISVGGDEQYF.

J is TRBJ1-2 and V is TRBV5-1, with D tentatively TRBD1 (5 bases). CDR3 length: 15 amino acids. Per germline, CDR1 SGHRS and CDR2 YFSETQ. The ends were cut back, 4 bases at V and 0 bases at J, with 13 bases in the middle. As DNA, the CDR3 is TGCGCCAGCAGCCCCCGGACACAATCTAACTATGGCTACACCTTC. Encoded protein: CASSPRTQSNYGYTF.

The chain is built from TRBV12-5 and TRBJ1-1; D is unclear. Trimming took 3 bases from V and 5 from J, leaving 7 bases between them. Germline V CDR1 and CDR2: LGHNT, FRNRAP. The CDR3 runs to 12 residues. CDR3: CASGFLKTEAFF. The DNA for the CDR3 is TGTGCTAGTGGTTTCTTAAAAACTGAAGCTTTCTTT. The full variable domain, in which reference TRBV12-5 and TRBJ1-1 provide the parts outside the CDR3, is DARVTQTPRHKVTEMGQEVTMRCQPILGHNTVFWYRQTMMQGLELLAYFRNRAPLDDSGMPKDRFSAEMPDATLATLKIQPSEPRDSAVYFCASGFLKTEAFFGQGTRLTVV.

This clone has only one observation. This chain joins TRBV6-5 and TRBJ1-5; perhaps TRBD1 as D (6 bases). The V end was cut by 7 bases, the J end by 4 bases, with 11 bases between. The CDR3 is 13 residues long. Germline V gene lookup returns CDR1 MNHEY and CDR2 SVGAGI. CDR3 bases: TGTGCCAGCAAGAGACAGGCGAATCAGCCCCAGCATTTT. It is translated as CASKRQANQPQHF.

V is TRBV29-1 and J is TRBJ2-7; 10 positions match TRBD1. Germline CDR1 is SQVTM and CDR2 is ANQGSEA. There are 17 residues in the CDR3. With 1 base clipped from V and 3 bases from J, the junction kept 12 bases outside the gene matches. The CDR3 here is CSVEVKGTGDWGYEQYF. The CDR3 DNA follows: TGCAGCGTTGAAGTCAAGGGGACAGGGGATTGGGGCTACGAGCAGTACTTC.

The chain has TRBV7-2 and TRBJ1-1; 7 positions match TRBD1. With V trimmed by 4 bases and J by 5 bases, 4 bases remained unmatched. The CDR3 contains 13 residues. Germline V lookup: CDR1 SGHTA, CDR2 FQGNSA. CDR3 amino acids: CASSSDRETEAFF. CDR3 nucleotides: TGTGCCAGCAGCTCCGACAGGGAAACTGAAGCTTTCTTT.

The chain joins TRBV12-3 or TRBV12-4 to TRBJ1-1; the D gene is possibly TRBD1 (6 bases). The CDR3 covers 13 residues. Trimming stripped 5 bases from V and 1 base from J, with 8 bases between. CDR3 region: CASSMDRNTEAFF. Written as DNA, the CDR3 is TGTGCCAGCAGTATGGACAGGAACACTGAAGCTTTCTTT.

The CDR3 protein is CASSLTGWNTEAFF. The DNA of the CDR3 is TGCGCCAGCAGCTTAACAGGGTGGAACACTGAAGCTTTCTTT. The rearrangement links TRBV5-1 to TRBJ1-1, with D perhaps matching TRBD1 (6 bases). The CDR3 has 14 residues. Germline V gives CDR1 SGHRS, CDR2 YFSETQ. V lost 2 bases and J lost 1, with 9 bases in between.

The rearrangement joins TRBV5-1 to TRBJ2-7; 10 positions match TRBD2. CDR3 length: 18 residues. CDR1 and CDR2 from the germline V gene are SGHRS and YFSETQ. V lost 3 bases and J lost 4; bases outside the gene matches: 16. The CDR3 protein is CASSSRPILAGASYEQYF. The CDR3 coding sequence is TGCGCCAGCAGCTCCCGCCCAATTCTAGCGGGGGCCTCTTACGAGCAGTACTTC.

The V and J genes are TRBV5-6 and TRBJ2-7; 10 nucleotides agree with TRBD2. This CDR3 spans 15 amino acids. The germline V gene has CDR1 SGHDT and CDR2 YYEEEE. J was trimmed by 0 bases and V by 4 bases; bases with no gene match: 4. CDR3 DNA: TGTGCCAGCAGCCTTCTAGCGGGGGCCTCCTACGAGCAGTACTTC. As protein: CASSLLAGASYEQYF.

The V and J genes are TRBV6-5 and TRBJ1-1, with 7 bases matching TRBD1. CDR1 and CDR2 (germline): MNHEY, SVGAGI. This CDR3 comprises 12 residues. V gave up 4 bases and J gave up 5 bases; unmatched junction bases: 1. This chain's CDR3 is CASSSGGTEAFF. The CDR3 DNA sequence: TGTGCCAGCAGTTCAGGGGGAACTGAAGCTTTCTTT.

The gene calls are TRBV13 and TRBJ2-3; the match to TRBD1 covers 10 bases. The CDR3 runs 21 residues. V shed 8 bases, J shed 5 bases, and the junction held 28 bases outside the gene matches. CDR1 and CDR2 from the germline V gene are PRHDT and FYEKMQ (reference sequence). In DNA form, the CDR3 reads TGTGCCAGCTCCCTACCCTCCGGGACAGGGGAGTCGGGGGGGCAAGGAGATACGCAGTATTTT. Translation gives CASSLPSGTGESGGQGDTQYF.

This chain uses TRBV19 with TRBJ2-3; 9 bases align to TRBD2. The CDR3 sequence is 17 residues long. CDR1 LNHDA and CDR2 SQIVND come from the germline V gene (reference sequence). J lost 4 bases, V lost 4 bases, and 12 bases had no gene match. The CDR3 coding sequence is TGTGCCAGTAGTACGGTCGCGGGACTAGCAGGGCCAGATACGCAGTATTTT. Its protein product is CASSTVAGLAGPDTQYF.

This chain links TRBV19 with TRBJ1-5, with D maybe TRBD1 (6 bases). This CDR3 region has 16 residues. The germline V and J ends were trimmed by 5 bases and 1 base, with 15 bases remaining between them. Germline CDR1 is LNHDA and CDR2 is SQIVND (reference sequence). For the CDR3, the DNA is TGTGCCAGTAGTTTCCTACAGGGTGCCAGCAATCAGCCCCAGCATTTT. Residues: CASSFLQGASNQPQHF.

CDR3 DNA: TGTGCCAGCAGCCAAGGAACCACAAGTGCTAGGCACTATGGCTACACCTTC. Amino acid sequence: CASSQGTTSARHYGYTF. This chain links TRBV4-2 with TRBJ1-2; D unclear. The CDR3 spans 17 residues. Germline CDR1 and CDR2: LGHNA and YNFKEQ. The V end lost 1 base, the J end lost 3 bases, and 18 bases lay between the germline ends.

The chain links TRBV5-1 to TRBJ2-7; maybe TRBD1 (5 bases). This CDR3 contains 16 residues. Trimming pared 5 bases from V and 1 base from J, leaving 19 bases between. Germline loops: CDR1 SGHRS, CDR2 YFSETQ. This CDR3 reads CASRPNSGSWSYEQYF. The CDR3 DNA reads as TGCGCCAGCAGGCCTAATTCAGGGTCGTGGTCCTACGAGCAGTACTTC.

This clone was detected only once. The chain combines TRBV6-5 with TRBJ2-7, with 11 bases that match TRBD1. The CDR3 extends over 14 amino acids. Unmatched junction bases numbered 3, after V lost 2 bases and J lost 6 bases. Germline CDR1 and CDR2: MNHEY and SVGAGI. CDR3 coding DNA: TGTGCCAGCAGTTACGGGACAGGGGGGAGCGAGCAGTACTTC. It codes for CASSYGTGGSEQYF.

The CDR3 sequence: CSVGPGGISYEQYF. The CDR3, as DNA: TGCAGCGTTGGGCCAGGAGGCATATCCTACGAGCAGTACTTC. The V and J genes are TRBV29-1 and TRBJ2-7; weak D call: TRBD2 (5 bases). Trimming took off 4 bases at V and 1 base at J, with 14 bases between the two ends. CDR1 is SQVTM and CDR2 is ANQGSEA in the germline V gene. The CDR3 has 14 residues.

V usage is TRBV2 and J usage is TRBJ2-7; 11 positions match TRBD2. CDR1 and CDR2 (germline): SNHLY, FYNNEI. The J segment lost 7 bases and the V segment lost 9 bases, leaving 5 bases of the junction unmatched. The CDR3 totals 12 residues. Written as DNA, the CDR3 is TGTGCCAGGGCGGGACTAGCGGAGGAGCAGTACTTC. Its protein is CARAGLAEEQYF.

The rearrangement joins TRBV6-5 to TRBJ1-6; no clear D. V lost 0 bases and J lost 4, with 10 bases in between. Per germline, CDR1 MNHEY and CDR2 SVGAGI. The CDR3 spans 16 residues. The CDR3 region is CASSYSALQYNSPLHF. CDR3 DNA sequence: TGTGCCAGCAGTTACTCAGCGCTCCAATATAATTCACCCCTCCACTTT.

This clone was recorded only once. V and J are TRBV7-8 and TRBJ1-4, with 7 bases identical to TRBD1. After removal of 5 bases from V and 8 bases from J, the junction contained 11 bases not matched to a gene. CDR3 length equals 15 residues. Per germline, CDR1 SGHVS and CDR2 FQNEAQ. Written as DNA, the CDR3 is TGTGCCAGCAGCGGAACAGGGGTGTTAGGAGAAAAACTGTTTTTT. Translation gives CASSGTGVLGEKLFF.

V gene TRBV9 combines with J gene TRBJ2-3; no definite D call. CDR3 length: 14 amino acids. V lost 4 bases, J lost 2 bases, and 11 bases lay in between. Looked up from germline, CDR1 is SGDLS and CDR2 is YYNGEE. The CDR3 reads CASSLWSYTDTQYF. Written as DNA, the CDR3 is TGTGCCAGCAGCCTCTGGTCCTACACAGATACGCAGTATTTT.

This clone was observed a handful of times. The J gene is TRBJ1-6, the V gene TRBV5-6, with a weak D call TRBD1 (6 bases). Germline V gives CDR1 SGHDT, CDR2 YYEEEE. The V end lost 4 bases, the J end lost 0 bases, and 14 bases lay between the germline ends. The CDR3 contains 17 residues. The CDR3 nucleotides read TGTGCCAGCAGCCAGGCCAGGGGTAGCTCCTATAATTCACCCCTCCACTTT. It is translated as CASSQARGSSYNSPLHF.

Written as DNA, the CDR3 is TGTGCCAGCAGTCCCCCGGGGTCGAGCGGGGGGGGCGTTGGGAATGAGCAGTTCTTC. Translated, it gives CASSPPGSSGGGVGNEQFF. V is TRBV6-6 and J is TRBJ2-1; 10 positions agree with TRBD2. This CDR3 spans 19 amino acids. CDR1 is MNHNY, CDR2 SVGAGI, per germline (reference sequence). With V trimmed by 5 bases and J by 7 bases, 20 bases remained unmatched.